Below, one TCR beta chain is given with its context. This CDR3 is 15 amino acids long. This record comes from a study of blood T cell repertoires in COVID-19. Study background: In each case, the material was cDNA or gDNA derived from T cells, B-cell-depleted T cells, or PBMCs.

Generated by immunoSEQ multiplex PCR, the TCRdb table keeps only in-frame clones and is missing some. The sample lists 200,000 to 250,000 clones; 80% to 90% were seen once. The source material was PBMCs or T cells enriched from blood (not recorded which). The clonotype comes from a middle-aged man who had recovered from COVID-19. The rearrangement joins TRBV12-2 to TRBJ2-7; TRBD2 is the table's D call and was not checked against the DNA. TRBV12-2 is recorded as a pseudogene. The CDR3 loop reads CASRSPAGGVDEQYF. The CDR3 coding sequence is TGTGCAAGTCGCTCCCCCGCGGGGGGTGTGGACGAGCAGTACTTC.